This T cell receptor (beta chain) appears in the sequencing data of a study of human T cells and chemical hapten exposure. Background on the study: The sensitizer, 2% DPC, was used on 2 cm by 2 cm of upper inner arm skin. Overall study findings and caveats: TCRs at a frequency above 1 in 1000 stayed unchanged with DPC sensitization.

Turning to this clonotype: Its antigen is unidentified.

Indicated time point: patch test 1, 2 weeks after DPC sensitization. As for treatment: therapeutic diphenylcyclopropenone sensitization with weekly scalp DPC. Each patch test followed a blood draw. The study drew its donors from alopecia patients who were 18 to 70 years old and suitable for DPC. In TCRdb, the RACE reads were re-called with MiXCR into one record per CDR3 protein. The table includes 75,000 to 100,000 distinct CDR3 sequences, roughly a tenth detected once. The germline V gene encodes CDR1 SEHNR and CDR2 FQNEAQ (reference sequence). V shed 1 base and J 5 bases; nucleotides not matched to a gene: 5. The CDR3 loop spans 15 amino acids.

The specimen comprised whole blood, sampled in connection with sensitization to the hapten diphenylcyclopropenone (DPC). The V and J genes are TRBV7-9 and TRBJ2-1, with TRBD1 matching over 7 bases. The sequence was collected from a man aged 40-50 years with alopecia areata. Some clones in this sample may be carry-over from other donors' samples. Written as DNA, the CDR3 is TGTGCCAGCAGCTTAGTGGGGACAGCCGACAATGAGCAGTTCTTC. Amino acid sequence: CASSLVGTADNEQFF.